These T cell receptor beta chains were read from a single sample in a study of technical replicates of blood from a handful of donors. Assay: immunoSEQ multiplex PCR; the TCRdb copy retains only in-frame clones and omits some. The sample has tens of thousands of clones, about 86% seen once. The sample taken for sequencing was PBMCs. These receptor sequences come from a human donor in good health. Some clones in this sample may be carry-over from other donors' samples. CDR3s include the opening cysteine and the closing phenylalanine or tryptophan.

>TRBV7-2|TRBJ1-4
CASSFRLLEEKLFF
>TRBV19|TRBJ1-5
CASTLEVSGYQPQHF
>TRBV4-3|TRBJ1-3
CASSQETGVGNTIYF
>TRBV2|TRBJ1-1
CASSEALPGTEAFF
>TRBV5-1|TRBJ1-3
CASSKDTASGNTIYF
>TRBV6-5|TRBJ1-1
CASSQQTGVVTEAFF
>TRBV4-2|TRBJ1-2
CASSQDLQGDYGYTF
>TRBV7-9|TRBJ1-3
CASSSERDRGYFGNTIYF
>TRBV29-1|TRBJ1-1
CSVPRQLGGTEAFF
>TRBV7-9|TRBJ2-7
CASSPGQGDYEQYF
>TRBV5-4|TRBJ2-7
CASSHDRDYEQYF
>TRBV29-1|TRBJ2-2
CSVGGATGELFF
>TRBV29-1|TRBJ2-1
CSVEDFRDSNNEQFF
>TRBV12-5|TRBJ2-3
CASGFDPGQGVSDTQYF
>TRBV29-1|TRBJ2-7
CSVEERGWRTYEQYF
>TRBV28|TRBJ2-7
CASSSPSTVSYEQYF
>TRBV7-9|TRBJ1-6
CASSLRTYSPLHF
>TRBV2|TRBJ2-7
CASSGEPYEQYF
>TRBV5-6|TRBJ2-4
CASSRRGQGVNIQYF
>TRBV9|TRBJ2-1
CASSAGLGNEQFF
>TRBV20-1|TRBJ1-2
CSAGLTNGYTF
>TRBV6-1|TRBJ1-1
CASKKEALNTEAFF
>TRBV18|TRBJ2-1
CASSLSSGSSVYNEQFF
>TRBV5-1|TRBJ1-3
CASTSSTGDSGNTIYF
>TRBV5-8|TRBJ1-6
CASSLPGQGNSPLHF
>TRBV9|TRBJ2-1
CASSVQGLVNEQFF
>TRBV10-3|TRBJ2-7
CAISESAGGSYEQYF
>TRBV5-4|TRBJ2-7
CASSSTGGEQYF
>TRBV14|TRBJ2-5
CASSPLAVGETQYF
>TRBV5-4|TRBJ2-3
CASSSGQTTDTQYF